The source of this T cell receptor beta chain is a study of blood T cell repertoires in COVID-19. The germline gives CDR1 SNHLY, CDR2 FYNNEI. The ends lost 4 bases at V and 2 bases at J; junction bases unmatched: 2. The CDR3 has 15 amino acids. Data came from immunoSEQ multiplex PCR; TCRdb stores just in-frame clones and leaves some out. The sample consists of a few hundred thousand clones, approximately 86% of them appearing once. Sequenced sample: PBMCs or T cells enriched from blood (not recorded which). V is TRBV2 and J is TRBJ1-5, with TRBD1 identical over 10 bases. This receptor was taken from a woman in her thirties or forties with acute COVID-19. The CDR3 coding sequence is TGTGCCAGCAGTGGGGACAGGGGAGGCAATCAGCCCCAGCATTTT. Protein: CASSGDRGGNQPQHF.